This T cell receptor beta chain emerged from a study of T cells in Graves' hyperthyroidism and ophthalmopathy. Researchers took RNA transcripts and amplified the TCR beta CDR3 regions from them. HTBI primers were employed in a first-round RT-PCR of the TCR CDR3. TCRdb ran MiXCR on the multiplex PCR reads and lists one entry per CDR3 protein. The profile covers 620,000 or so distinct CDR3 sequences, with roughly 15% appearing a single time and around an eighth taken by the ten largest. The CDR3 loop spans 14 amino acids. V trimming: 5 bases; J trimming: 7 bases; junction bases outside the gene matches: 6. Germline values: CDR1 LGHNT, CDR2 FRNRAP. A patient was excluded if there was uncontrolled infection, other autoimmune disease, pregnancy or lactation. Clinical symptoms, serum thyroxine and TRAb, thyroid ultrasound and orbital computed tomography together formed the diagnostic basis. This clonotype was observed many times.

This receptor was taken from a woman aged 45-59 years with Graves' ophthalmopathy. The chain recombines TRBV12-5 with TRBJ1-2, with TRBD1 matching 11 bases. The sample comprised blood. The CDR3 sequence: CASGIGQGARGYTF. As DNA, the CDR3 is TGTGCTAGTGGTATCGGACAGGGGGCGCGTGGCTACACCTTC.